These T cell receptor beta chains were read from a single sample in a study of yellow fever vaccine responses in identical twins. TCRdb independently ran MiXCR on the RT-PCR reads; one entry per CDR3 protein. The sample has 950 to 1,500 distinct CDR3 sequences, over 75% seen once; the top ten hold about 22%. Specimen: T cells from blood (PBMCs), unsorted or a sorted subset (not recorded which), collected before or after yellow fever vaccination (not recorded which). The source is a female donor who received the yellow fever vaccine. Each CDR3 is given with its conserved first and last residue. The D gene is left open where the match is weak. Rows give clone size only sometimes, using once, few, many, or a class for an expanded clone.

>TRBJ2-1|NA|TRBV15|14|NA
TGTGCCACCAGCAACGGGGGGCCGTACAATGAGCAGTTCTTC
CATSNGGPYNEQFF
>TRBJ2-3|NA|TRBV5-1|15|TRBD2
TGCGCCAGCAGCTTGGCGGGGGGTGGCACAGATACGCAGTATTTT
CASSLAGGGTDTQYF
>TRBJ2-7|NA|TRBV4-2|12|NA
TGTGCCAGCAGCACGCACAGCTACGAGCAGTACTTC
CASSTHSYEQYF
>TRBJ2-1|NA|TRBV7-2|16|NA
TGTGCCAGCAGCTTAGCGTACAGCGGGTTTTACAATGAGCAGTTCTTC
CASSLAYSGFYNEQFF
>TRBJ2-7|NA|TRBV11-1|15|TRBD1
TGTGCCAGCAGCGTTTCCGGGACAGGGCCCTACGAGCAGTACTTC
CASSVSGTGPYEQYF
>TRBJ1-1|NA|TRBV5-5|13|NA
TGTGCCAGCAGCTTGCTCTCGGCGGAAGAAGCTTTCTTT
CASSLLSAEEAFF
>TRBJ2-1|NA|TRBV6-6|15|NA
TGTGCCAGCAGTTCCTGGACGGACTCCTACAATGAGCAGTTCTTC
CASSSWTDSYNEQFF
>TRBJ1-5|NA|TRBV7-8|14|NA
TGTGCCAGCAGCTTATGGGGGGACAATCAGCCCCAGCATTTT
CASSLWGDNQPQHF
>TRBJ2-2|NA|TRBV11-3|13|NA
TGTGCCAGCAGCTCGTACACGGCGGGGGAGCTGTTTTTT
CASSSYTAGELFF
>TRBJ2-3|NA|TRBV6-1|17|NA
TGTGCCAGCAGCGCTACGGGGGCCCTCCACATCACAGATACGCAGTATTTT
CASSATGALHITDTQYF
>TRBJ2-1|NA|TRBV15|17|NA
TGTGCCACCAGCAGAGTTTGGCGGAAGAGCTCCTACAATGAGCAGTTCTTC
CATSRVWRKSSYNEQFF
>TRBJ1-3|NA|TRBV4-3|19|TRBD1
TGCGCCAGCAGCCAAGATAGTCAGGGGGCCGTCTCCTCTGGAAACACCATATATTTT
CASSQDSQGAVSSGNTIYF
>TRBJ2-3|NA|TRBV4-3|14|NA
TGCGCCAGCAGCCAAGTGGGAGCAGGAGATACGCAGTATTTT
CASSQVGAGDTQYF
>TRBJ1-1|NA|TRBV6-4|15|NA
TGTGCCAGCAGTCACCTTTGGGGAGGGAACACTGAAGCTTTCTTT
CASSHLWGGNTEAFF
>TRBJ2-2|NA|TRBV29-1|11|NA
TGCAGCGTGGCGGGGACCGGGGAGCTGTTTTTT
CSVAGTGELFF
>TRBJ2-3|once|TRBV15|14|NA
TGTGCCACCAGCAGAGAGGGGTTCACAGATACGCAGTATTTT
CATSREGFTDTQYF
>TRBJ2-1|NA|TRBV9|14|NA
TGTGCCAGCAGCTTTGGAACTAGCTTCAATGAGCAGTTCTTC
CASSFGTSFNEQFF
>TRBJ2-1|NA|TRBV12-3/TRBV12-4|15|TRBD2
TGTGCCAGCAGGCTCGGGACTAGCGGTTACGATGAGCAGTTCTTC
CASRLGTSGYDEQFF
>TRBJ2-7|NA|TRBV11-1|15|TRBD1
TGTGCCAGCAGCCGCGGGACAGGGGAAGTACACGAGCAGTACTTC
CASSRGTGEVHEQYF
>TRBJ2-3|NA|TRBV10-2|16|NA
TGCGCCAGCAGTGACCCTCTTGGGACTAGCACAGATACGCAGTATTTT
CASSDPLGTSTDTQYF
>TRBJ2-1|NA|TRBV12-3/TRBV12-4|13|NA
TGTGCCAGTTTTTCCCACCATTTCAATGAGCAGTTCTTC
CASFSHHFNEQFF
>TRBJ2-3|NA|TRBV24-1|14|NA
TGTGCCACCCAGGACAGCATCGGCACAGATACGCAGTATTTT
CATQDSIGTDTQYF
>TRBJ1-1|NA|TRBV10-1|15|NA
TGCGCCAGCAGTGAGTCCCGGACAGCACACCCCGAAGCTTTCTTT
CASSESRTAHPEAFF
>TRBJ2-7|NA|TRBV5-6|14|TRBD2
TGTGCCAGCAGCATTAGCGGGACCTCCTACGAGCAGTACTTC
CASSISGTSYEQYF
>TRBJ1-5|NA|TRBV30|15|TRBD1
TGTGCCTGGAGTGGAACAGGGGGGAACAATCAGCCCCAGCATTTT
CAWSGTGGNNQPQHF
>TRBJ2-1|once|TRBV5-1|15|NA
TGCGCCAGCAGCTTGGACGGAACCTCCTACAATGAGCAGTTCTTC
CASSLDGTSYNEQFF
>TRBJ2-3|NA|TRBV7-6|13|NA
TGTGCCAGCAGTTTTACCGGGGGAGATACGCAGTATTTT
CASSFTGGDTQYF
>TRBJ2-7|once|TRBV6-2/TRBV6-3|13|NA
TGTGCCAGCAGTTACGCAGCCGCTCCTAAGCAGTACTTC
CASSYAAAPKQYF
>TRBJ2-2|NA|TRBV6-1|15|NA
TGTGCCAGCAGTACCGACGGCGCCGGCACCGGGGAGCTGTTTTTT
CASSTDGAGTGELFF
>TRBJ2-5|NA|TRBV11-3|15|NA
TGTGCCAGCAGCCCTGGGTACACTAACTTGGAGACCCAGTACTTC
CASSPGYTNLETQYF
>TRBJ2-1|NA|TRBV11-1|15|NA
TGTGCCAGCAGCTTAGCGCCCCAAAAAGACAATGAGCAGTTCTTC
CASSLAPQKDNEQFF
>TRBJ2-1|NA|TRBV11-3|15|TRBD1
TGTGCCAGCAGCCCCCGGACAGGGATTGGAAATGAGCAGTTCTTC
CASSPRTGIGNEQFF
>TRBJ1-5|NA|TRBV7-6|15|NA
TGTGCCAGCAGCTTCGAGTCAGGGTCCGATCAGCCCCAGCATTTT
CASSFESGSDQPQHF
>TRBJ2-3|NA|TRBV11-1|15|NA
TGTGCCAGCAGCGATCAGGGGTCGTATGGAGATACGCAGTATTTT
CASSDQGSYGDTQYF
>TRBJ1-1|few|TRBV5-1|14|NA
TGCGCCAGCAGCTTGTTCGGGGTTGACACTGAAGCTTTCTTT
CASSLFGVDTEAFF
>TRBJ2-3|NA|TRBV7-6|12|TRBD2
TGTGCCAGCAGCTCTAGCGGGGATACGCAGTATTTT
CASSSSGDTQYF
>TRBJ1-2|NA|TRBV15|13|TRBD1
TGTGCCACCAGCAGGGGACAGAACTATGGCTACACCTTC
CATSRGQNYGYTF
>TRBJ1-4|NA|TRBV6-4|17|TRBD1
TGTGCCAGCAGCCTCGACAGGGGCCCGGTAGGTAATGAAAAACTGTTTTTT
CASSLDRGPVGNEKLFF
>TRBJ2-1|NA|TRBV13|14|TRBD2
TGTGCTAAGCAAGGGGAGGGAGGCGACAATGAGCAGTTCTTC
CAKQGEGGDNEQFF
>TRBJ1-2|NA|TRBV5-6|15|NA
TGTGCCAGCAGCTTGATGAGGGCAGCCAACTATGGCTACACCTTC
CASSLMRAANYGYTF
>TRBJ2-7|NA|TRBV18|15|TRBD2
TGTGCCAGCTCACCCACCGGGACTAGCGGATACGAGCAGTACTTC
CASSPTGTSGYEQYF
>TRBJ2-1|NA|TRBV24-1|15|TRBD1
TGTGCCACCTGTCCTTCAGGACAGGGGTACAATGAGCAGTTCTTC
CATCPSGQGYNEQFF
>TRBJ2-3|NA|TRBV12-3/TRBV12-4|15|TRBD2
TGTGCCAGCAGTTTCGGTAGCGGGAGCACAGATACGCAGTATTTT
CASSFGSGSTDTQYF
>TRBJ1-2|few|TRBV4-3|16|NA
TGCGCCAGCAGCCAAGAGGGGGGGGTTGGCCCCTATGGCTACACCTTC
CASSQEGGVGPYGYTF
>TRBJ2-2|NA|TRBV10-3|16|NA
TGTGCCATCAGTGAGGCGACAAGCTCGAACACCGGGGAGCTGTTTTTT
CAISEATSSNTGELFF
>TRBJ1-6|once|TRBV10-1|16|NA
TGCGCCAGCAGTTCCCCCAGGGGACCCCATAATTCACCCCTCCACTTT
CASSSPRGPHNSPLHF
>TRBJ2-7|NA|TRBV11-1|14|NA
TGTGCCAGCAGCTTAGCATCCGCTCCCTACGAGCAGTACTTC
CASSLASAPYEQYF
>TRBJ1-3|NA|TRBV5-1|16|NA
TGCGCCAGCAGCTTGGCCCAGGGGATGAGTGGAAACACCATATATTTT
CASSLAQGMSGNTIYF
>TRBJ2-2|NA|TRBV20-1|13|NA
TGCAGTGCCAGGGGTCCTAACATCGGGGAGCTGTTTTTT
CSARGPNIGELFF
>TRBJ2-5|NA|TRBV30|14|NA
TGTGCCTGGAGTGCCTTGTCACCCCAAGAGACCCAGTACTTC
CAWSALSPQETQYF
>TRBJ2-1|NA|TRBV10-1|16|NA
TGCGCCAGCAGTGCCCTTCAGGAGAGCTCCTACAATGAGCAGTTCTTC
CASSALQESSYNEQFF
>TRBJ2-1|few|TRBV6-1|16|NA
TGTGCCAGCAGGACCCTGGGCGGACCAATGGGAAATGAGCAGTTCTTC
CASRTLGGPMGNEQFF
>TRBJ2-1|once|TRBV12-3/TRBV12-4|15|TRBD2
TGTGCCAGCACTCCAGCTAGCGGGAGTTTTGGTGAGCAGTTCTTC
CASTPASGSFGEQFF
>TRBJ2-3|NA|TRBV3-1|12|NA
TGTGCCAGCAGCCAACCACAGGGTGCGCAGTATTTT
CASSQPQGAQYF